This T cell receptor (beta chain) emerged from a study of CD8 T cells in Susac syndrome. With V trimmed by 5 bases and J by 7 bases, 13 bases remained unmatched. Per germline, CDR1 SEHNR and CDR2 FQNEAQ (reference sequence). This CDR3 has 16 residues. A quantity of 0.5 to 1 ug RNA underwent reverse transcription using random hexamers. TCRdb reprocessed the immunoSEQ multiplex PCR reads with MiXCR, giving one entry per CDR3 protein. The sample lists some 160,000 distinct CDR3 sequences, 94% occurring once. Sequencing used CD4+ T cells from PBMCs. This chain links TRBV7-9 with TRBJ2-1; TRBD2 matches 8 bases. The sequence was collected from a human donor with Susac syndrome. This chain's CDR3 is CASSPSGRGAVNEQFF. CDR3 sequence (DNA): TGTGCCAGCAGCCCCTCCGGGCGGGGGGCCGTTAATGAGCAGTTCTTC.